The clone carrying this TCR beta chain was observed at least ten times. Antigen specificity is unknown. Time point given: newly diagnosed GD, antithyroid drugs for less than 3 months. There was RNA extracted from PBMCs, and the TCR library was made from it. Germline-derived CDR1 and CDR2 are LGHDT and YNNKEL (reference sequence). V was clipped by 4 bases and J by 6 bases; unmatched bases: 10. The CDR3 totals 15 residues. The entry originates in a study of regulatory T cells in long-lasting Graves disease. Study observations and caveats: Owing to a sample size that was small, accuracy may have been reduced. Between persistent patients, a few thousand public clonotypes were shared, exceeding the 900 to 1,000 shared between new patients.

For TCR beta, libraries came from iRepertoire HTBI primers and Arm-PCR of CDR3 regions. One entry per CDR3 protein results from TCRdb running MiXCR on the multiplex PCR reads. The data hold a few hundred thousand distinct CDR3 sequences, with 15% to 20% observed a single time. The same sample was also used in a study of T cells in Graves' hyperthyroidism and ophthalmopathy. From that second work: Diagnoses were made from clinical symptoms, serum measures (thyroxine and TRAb), thyroid ultrasound and orbital computed tomography. Prediction of ophthalmopathy progression came a median approximately 7 months pre-onset.

V is TRBV3-1 and J is TRBJ2-7, with 9 bases matching TRBD2. This clonotype originated in a woman under 40 with Graves disease. This specimen consisted of peripheral blood mononuclear cells (PBMCs), obtained at new diagnosis, from a patient treated with antithyroid drugs. The DNA of the CDR3 is TGTGCCAGCAGCCGGGGGGCGGGACTAGCTTCCGAGCAGTACTTC. Protein sequence: CASSRGAGLASEQYF.